Listed below are T cell receptor beta chains from one sample, sequenced in a study of T-cell memory formation after mild COVID-19. TCRdb analysed the 5' RACE reads with MiXCR anew, one entry per CDR3 protein. The data show roughly 130,000 distinct CDR3 sequences, roughly 6% seen once. The specimen was PBMCs or a T cell subset sorted from them (not recorded which). Receptors were obtained from an adult woman who had mild COVID-19 (a few samples of this study predate the infection). Cell type and time point are not known. CDR3s include the opening cysteine and the closing phenylalanine or tryptophan. Fields, in order: D gene, CDR3 length, clone size, J gene, V gene, CDR3 DNA, CDR3 protein. A D gene is named only where the DNA matches it firmly. Not all rows give a size; the values are once, few, many and, for expanded clones, a class.

D: -
length: 14
size: few
J: TRBJ1-2
V: TRBV4-3
DNA: TGCGCCAGCAGCCAAGGAAGTACTAACTATGGCTACACCTTC
CDR3: CASSQGSTNYGYTF

D: TRBD1
length: 15
size: many
J: TRBJ1-2
V: TRBV7-9
DNA: TGTGCCAGCAGCTTAGACCAAGCAGGGGGCAATGGCTACACCTTC
CDR3: CASSLDQAGGNGYTF

D: -
length: 12
size: -
J: TRBJ1-1
V: TRBV5-6
DNA: TGTGCCAGCAGCTTCACCTCAAGATCCGCTTTCTTT
CDR3: CASSFTSRSAFF

D: -
length: 15
size: few
J: TRBJ2-2
V: TRBV19
DNA: TGTGCCAGTTGTCGGGGGTCTTCGAACACCGGGGAGCTGTTTTTT
CDR3: CASCRGSSNTGELFF

D: -
length: 18
size: -
J: TRBJ2-3
V: TRBV5-1
DNA: TGCGCCAGCAGCTTGGGGGAAACTACGGGACTCCTTTTTCTTACGCAGTATTTT
CDR3: CASSLGETTGLLFLTQYF

D: -
length: 13
size: few
J: TRBJ1-1
V: TRBV12-3/TRBV12-4
DNA: TGTGCCAGCAGTATCCTTGGGCTCCTTGAAGCTTTCTTT
CDR3: CASSILGLLEAFF

D: TRBD2
length: 14
size: many
J: TRBJ2-7
V: TRBV7-8
DNA: TGTGCCAGCAGCTTAACTAGCGGAACTTACGAGCAGTACTTC
CDR3: CASSLTSGTYEQYF

D: -
length: 12
size: many
J: TRBJ2-1
V: TRBV5-1
DNA: TGCGCCAGCAGCTTGGCGGCTAATGAGCAGTTCTTC
CDR3: CASSLAANEQFF

D: -
length: 18
size: few
J: TRBJ1-4
V: TRBV11-2
DNA: TGTGCCAGCAGCCAAAGATTGTCTAGGGACGCAACTAATGAAAAACTGTTTTTT
CDR3: CASSQRLSRDATNEKLFF

D: -
length: 14
size: -
J: TRBJ2-3
V: TRBV20-1
DNA: TGCAGTGCTGAGGGGGGAAGGGGCACAGATACGCAGTATTTT
CDR3: CSAEGGRGTDTQYF

D: -
length: 11
size: -
J: TRBJ2-7
V: TRBV11-3
DNA: TGTGCCAGCAGCCTGACATACGAGCAGTACTTC
CDR3: CASSLTYEQYF

D: -
length: 14
size: many
J: TRBJ2-4
V: TRBV7-2
DNA: TGTGCCAGCAGCGGGATGCATGGCAAAAACATTCAGTACTTC
CDR3: CASSGMHGKNIQYF

D: -
length: 14
size: -
J: TRBJ1-3
V: TRBV18
DNA: TGTGCCAGCCGCGACAGTTCCTCTGGAAACACCATATATTTT
CDR3: CASRDSSSGNTIYF

D: TRBD1
length: 15
size: -
J: TRBJ1-5
V: TRBV12-3/TRBV12-4
DNA: TGTGCCAGCAGCTCAGGGGGGTCCCTCAATCAGCCCCAGCATTTT
CDR3: CASSSGGSLNQPQHF

D: TRBD1
length: 11
size: many
J: TRBJ1-1
V: TRBV30
DNA: TGTGCCTCACGACAGGGGGGTGAAGCTTTCTTT
CDR3: CASRQGGEAFF

D: TRBD2
length: 16
size: many
J: TRBJ2-7
V: TRBV4-3
DNA: TGCGCCAGCAGCCTCGGGCTAGCGGGGGAGACCTACGAGCAGTACTTC
CDR3: CASSLGLAGETYEQYF

D: -
length: 14
size: many
J: TRBJ2-1
V: TRBV20-1
DNA: TGCAGTGCCCCGGACCCGGCGAGGGCCAATGAGCAGTTCTTC
CDR3: CSAPDPARANEQFF

D: -
length: 13
size: few
J: TRBJ2-2
V: TRBV5-8
DNA: TGTGCCAGCAGCTTAAATTGGTCCGGGGAGCTGTTTTTT
CDR3: CASSLNWSGELFF

D: -
length: 15
size: -
J: TRBJ1-2
V: TRBV24-1
DNA: TGTGCCACCAGTGATTTGCCGGGACGGAATACGGGCTACACCTTC
CDR3: CATSDLPGRNTGYTF

D: -
length: 18
size: -
J: TRBJ2-6
V: TRBV3-1
DNA: TGTGCCAGCAGCCGAGGACAACTTGTCCTCTCTGGGGCCAACGTCCTGACTTTC
CDR3: CASSRGQLVLSGANVLTF

D: TRBD2
length: 17
size: few
J: TRBJ2-1
V: TRBV4-1
DNA: TGCGCCAGCAGCCAATTACTAGCGGGGGGGCTCTACAATGAGCAGTTCTTC
CDR3: CASSQLLAGGLYNEQFF

D: -
length: 15
size: -
J: TRBJ2-1
V: TRBV2
DNA: TGTGCCAGCAGTTATCGGGAGAGCTCCTACAATGAGCAGTTCTTC
CDR3: CASSYRESSYNEQFF

D: -
length: 12
size: -
J: TRBJ1-1
V: TRBV5-1
DNA: TGCGCCAGCAGCGCGGGACAAGGTGAAGCTTTCTTT
CDR3: CASSAGQGEAFF

D: TRBD1
length: 16
size: many
J: TRBJ1-1
V: TRBV20-1
DNA: TGCAGTGCTAGAGGGGCGGACAGGGGGCTGAACACTGAAGCTTTCTTT
CDR3: CSARGADRGLNTEAFF

D: -
length: 13
size: many
J: TRBJ2-3
V: TRBV7-3
DNA: TGTGCCAGCAGCTTAACGTACACAGATACGCAGTATTTT
CDR3: CASSLTYTDTQYF

D: -
length: 14
size: -
J: TRBJ2-5
V: TRBV7-8
DNA: TGTGCCAGCAGCTTTCCCGGGACACCCCCCGGCCAGTACTTC
CDR3: CASSFPGTPPGQYF

D: TRBD2
length: 17
size: few
J: TRBJ2-4
V: TRBV12-3/TRBV12-4
DNA: TGTGCCAGCAGTAGACTAGCGGGAGTTTCGGCCAAAAACATTCAGTACTTC
CDR3: CASSRLAGVSAKNIQYF

D: -
length: 12
size: many
J: TRBJ2-3
V: TRBV12-3/TRBV12-4
DNA: TGTGCCAGCAGTTTAATCGGAGATACGCAGTATTTT
CDR3: CASSLIGDTQYF

D: -
length: 15
size: -
J: TRBJ2-4
V: TRBV6-2/TRBV6-3
DNA: TGTGCCAGCAGTTATGGGCGGGGCCGGTCAAACATTCAGTACTTC
CDR3: CASSYGRGRSNIQYF

D: TRBD2
length: 12
size: many
J: TRBJ2-5
V: TRBV12-3/TRBV12-4
DNA: TGTGCCAGCTCGTCGAACGGGGGGGGCCAGTACTTC
CDR3: CASSSNGGGQYF

D: -
length: 14
size: -
J: TRBJ1-4
V: TRBV7-9
DNA: TGTGCCAGCAGCTATAACATCGGAAATGAAAAACTGTTTTTT
CDR3: CASSYNIGNEKLFF

D: -
length: 15
size: -
J: TRBJ1-6
V: TRBV10-3
DNA: TGTGCCATCAGTGCCGAGGGGAATTATAATTCACCCCTCCACTTT
CDR3: CAISAEGNYNSPLHF

D: -
length: 12
size: -
J: TRBJ2-7
V: TRBV7-8
DNA: TGTGCCAGCAGCCTCCGGGACCCGACGAAGTACTTC
CDR3: CASSLRDPTKYF